The 31 T cell receptor beta chains listed next were all sequenced from one sample in a study of Ad26.COV2.S vaccination and SARS-CoV-2 variants. The assay was immunoSEQ multiplex PCR, and TCRdb's table has in-frame clones only and misses some. In the table there are fewer than 55,000 clones, 65% to 90% of which are singletons. This specimen consisted of peripheral blood, obtained after recovery from COVID-19. The source is a human donor who had recovered from COVID-19.

V is TRBV5-1 and J is TRBJ2-2, with D possibly TRBD1 on 6 matching bases. The CDR3 spans 14 residues. Trimming removed 4 bases from V and 4 bases from J, with 11 bases in between. Per germline, CDR1 SGHRS and CDR2 YFSETQ. As DNA, the CDR3 is TGCGCCAGCAGCAGGACAGAAACCACCGGGGAGCTGTTTTTT. It specifies CASSRTETTGELFF.

In DNA form, the CDR3 reads TGCGCCAGCAGCCCCGGACGGTTGGAAGATACGCAGTATTTT. As protein: CASSPGRLEDTQYF. The chain recombines TRBV5-1 with TRBJ2-3; no firm D call. This CDR3 is 14 amino acids long. The V end was cut by 4 bases, the J end by 5 bases, with 14 bases between. Looked up from germline, CDR1 is SGHRS and CDR2 is YFSETQ.

The chain joins TRBV27 to TRBJ1-4; 8 positions agree with TRBD1. V lost 3 bases to trimming and J lost 3 bases; unmatched junction nucleotides: 9. CDR1 and CDR2 (germline): MNHEY, SMNVEV (reference sequence). The CDR3 is 17 residues long. This CDR3 reads CASSFEGTGPSNEKLFF. The DNA for the CDR3 is TGTGCCAGCAGTTTCGAGGGGACAGGACCTTCTAATGAAAAACTGTTTTTT.

The chain carries TRBV5-1 and TRBJ1-1; D is uncertain. The germline CDR1 and CDR2 sequences are SGHRS and YFSETQ. The CDR3 loop spans 16 amino acids. The germline V and J ends were trimmed by 0 bases and 2 bases, with 14 bases remaining between them. The CDR3 coding sequence is TGCGCCAGCAGCTTGGGCAGCCGCCCAATTAACACTGAAGCTTTCTTT. This encodes CASSLGSRPINTEAFF.

The chain is built from TRBV18 and TRBJ2-2; the D gene is possibly TRBD2 (6 bases). The germline V and J ends were trimmed by 1 base and 4 bases, with 22 bases remaining between them. CDR1 and CDR2 (germline): KGHSH, LQKENI. This CDR3 comprises 19 residues. CDR3 region: CASSPLASDTGGGTGELFF. The CDR3 DNA follows: TGTGCCAGCTCACCACTCGCTTCGGACACCGGGGGTGGCACCGGGGAGCTGTTTTTT. The whole variable domain, remainder taken from reference TRBV18 and TRBJ2-2, is NAGVMQNPRHLVRRRGQEARLRCSPMKGHSHVYWYRQLPEEGLKFMVYLQKENIIDESGMPKERFSAEFPKEGPSILRIQQVVRGDSAAYFCASSPLASDTGGGTGELFFGEGSRLTVL.

The chain has TRBV6-1 and TRBJ1-1; the D is unclear. Germline V gene sequence: CDR1 MNHNS, CDR2 SASEGT. Trimming stripped 1 base from V and 2 bases from J, with 17 bases between. The CDR3 has 17 residues. DNA of the CDR3: TGTGCCAGCAGTGAAGTTGGAGGGTTAGCCACTAACACTGAAGCTTTCTTT. Translated: CASSEVGGLATNTEAFF.

This clone has a single count. The chain carries TRBV7-2 and TRBJ1-2, with D perhaps matching TRBD1 (5 bases). V was trimmed by 5 bases and J by 6 bases, leaving 10 bases between them. Germline-derived CDR1 and CDR2 are SGHTA and FQGNSA. The CDR3 has 12 residues. The CDR3 reads CASSLRDHGYTF. DNA for the CDR3: TGTGCCAGCAGCCTCCGGGACCATGGCTACACCTTC.

The chain is built from TRBV19 and TRBJ1-3; D uncertain. The CDR3 is made up of 16 amino acids. The germline CDR1 and CDR2 sequences are LNHDA and SQIVND (reference sequence). With 4 bases removed from V and 0 bases from J, the gap between germline ends came to 13 bases. The CDR3 here is CASSNPHRSSGNTIYF. As DNA, the CDR3 is TGTGCCAGTAGTAACCCCCATAGGAGCTCTGGAAACACCATATATTTT.

The chain links TRBV6-5 to TRBJ1-4, with 8 bases that match TRBD1. CDR3 length equals 13 residues. Germline CDR1 MNHEY, CDR2 SVGAGI. V trimming: 4 bases; J trimming: 6 bases; junction bases outside the gene matches: 1. The CDR3 loop reads CASSSQGDEKLFF. CDR3 nucleotides: TGTGCCAGCAGTTCACAGGGGGATGAAAAACTGTTTTTT.

The CDR3 is CASSLAGQDYEQYF. For the CDR3, the DNA is TGTGCCAGCAGTTTAGCGGGACAGGACTACGAGCAGTACTTC. The chain uses TRBV27 and TRBJ2-7; 8 bases agree with TRBD1. V was pared by 2 bases and J by 3 bases, with 3 bases of the junction left unmatched. The length of the CDR3 is 14 residues. Germline CDR1 MNHEY, CDR2 SMNVEV (reference sequence).

This clone was seen at least ten times. The chain links TRBV7-9 to TRBJ1-6; 9 nucleotides align to TRBD1. Trimming took 0 bases from V and 6 from J; bases not matched to a gene: 6. In germline, CDR1 is SEHNR, CDR2 FQNEAQ (reference sequence). The CDR3 covers 17 residues. CDR3 protein: CASSLARGQGRNSPLHF. In nucleotides, the CDR3 is TGTGCCAGCAGCTTAGCGAGAGGACAGGGGCGTAATTCACCCCTCCACTTT.

The sample holds a few counts of this clone. V and J are TRBV7-9 and TRBJ1-3; D uncertain. The V end was cut by 5 bases, the J end by 0 bases, with 5 bases between. CDR3 length: 13 residues. Germline V gene sequence: CDR1 SEHNR, CDR2 FQNEAQ (reference sequence). Written as DNA, the CDR3 is TGTGCCAGCAGCCCTAGCTCTGGAAACACCATATATTTT. Its translation: CASSPSSGNTIYF.

This chain connects TRBV5-4 to TRBJ2-7; TRBD1 aligns across 10 bases. The J segment lost 6 bases and the V segment lost 0 bases, leaving 3 bases of the junction unmatched. The length of the CDR3 is 14 residues. Germline CDR1 reads SGHNT; CDR2 reads YYREEE (reference sequence). The CDR3 DNA reads TGTGCCAGCAGCTTGGAGGGGACAGGGGCCGAGCAGTACGTC. It encodes CASSLEGTGAEQYV.

This clone was found once. The chain employs TRBV7-9 and TRBJ2-2, with a possible D match to TRBD2 (6 bases). Trimming took 8 bases from V and 1 from J, leaving 14 bases between them. Germline-derived CDR1 and CDR2 are SEHNR and FQNEAQ (reference sequence). The CDR3 has 15 residues. CDR3 protein: CASPSRGGNTGELFF. CDR3 DNA: TGTGCCAGCCCGTCAAGGGGAGGGAACACCGGGGAGCTGTTTTTT.

The rearrangement uses TRBV10-3 and TRBJ1-1; 7 nucleotides match TRBD1. The CDR3 loop spans 12 amino acids. The germline gives CDR1 ENHRY, CDR2 SYGVKD. V dropped 5 bases and J dropped 9; count of bases not matched to a gene: 6. DNA of the CDR3: TGTGCCATCAGTTTTCTACAGGGGAAAGCTTTCTTT. Protein product: CAISFLQGKAFF.

This clone showed up just a few times. The rearrangement links TRBV2 to TRBJ1-2; TRBD1 agrees at 9 bases. Germline values: CDR1 SNHLY, CDR2 FYNNEI. With 7 bases clipped from V and 6 bases from J, the junction kept 6 bases outside the gene matches. The CDR3 has 13 residues. The CDR3 bases are TGTGCCAGCACCCCGGGACAGGGCCATGGCTACACCTTC. Translated, it gives CASTPGQGHGYTF. Looking up the rest from reference TRBV2 and TRBJ1-2 gives the full variable domain: EPEVTQTPSHQVTQMGQEVILRCVPISNHLYFYWYRQILGQKVEFLVSFYNNEISEKSEIFDDQFSVERPDGSNFTLKIRSTKLEDSAMYFCASTPGQGHGYTFGSGTRLTVV.

The V and J genes are TRBV19 and TRBJ2-3, with a tentative D call TRBD2 (5 bases). The CDR3 is made up of 14 amino acids. V gave up 5 bases and J gave up 6 bases, with 15 bases separating them. Germline V gene sequence: CDR1 LNHDA, CDR2 SQIVND (reference sequence). CDR3 residues: CASSFGQEVDTQYF. In nucleotides, the CDR3 is TGTGCCAGTAGTTTCGGGCAGGAGGTGGATACGCAGTATTTT.

The chain recombines TRBV29-1 with TRBJ1-1; TRBD1 aligns across 7 bases. Germline V gene lookup returns CDR1 SQVTM and CDR2 ANQGSEA. Trimming took 4 bases from V and 4 from J; bases not matched to a gene: 6. This CDR3 has 13 residues. CDR3 residues: CSVALQGFTEAFF. The CDR3 coding sequence is TGCAGCGTTGCCCTACAGGGGTTCACTGAAGCTTTCTTT.

The rearrangement links TRBV7-9 to TRBJ1-1, with 8 bases identical to TRBD1. The CDR3 totals 17 residues. Germline lookup yields CDR1 SEHNR and CDR2 FQNEAQ (reference sequence). Losses at the gene ends were 5 bases for V and 3 bases for J; bases not matched to a gene: 14. CDR3 nucleotide sequence: TGTGCCAGCAGCCAAAGACAGGGGACGCCAGAGGACACTGAAGCTTTCTTT. As protein: CASSQRQGTPEDTEAFF.

V is TRBV2 and J is TRBJ2-2, with D uncertain. Germline-derived CDR1 and CDR2 are SNHLY and FYNNEI. This CDR3 has 14 residues. Trimming pared 10 bases from V and 0 bases from J, leaving 12 bases between. This CDR3 is CATPRTPNTGELFF. Here the CDR3 DNA reads TGTGCCACCCCCAGGACCCCGAACACCGGGGAGCTGTTTTTT.

V is TRBV6-2 or TRBV6-3 and J is TRBJ2-5; D possibly corresponds to TRBD2 (5 bases). CDR1 and CDR2 from the germline V gene are MNHEY and SVGEGT. CDR3 length equals 15 residues. Trimming stripped 2 bases from V and 5 bases from J, with 15 bases between. CDR3 DNA sequence: TGTGCCAGCAGTTACGGCCAAACACCGGGGGAGACCCAGTACTTC. This gives the protein CASSYGQTPGETQYF.

The chain recombines TRBV4-2 with TRBJ1-2, with 7 nucleotides matching TRBD1. The CDR3 loop spans 13 amino acids. J was trimmed by 4 bases and V by 5 bases; bases with no gene match: 4. CDR1 and CDR2 from the germline V gene are LGHNA and YNFKEQ. CDR3: CASSTRDSYGYTF. For the CDR3, the DNA is TGTGCCAGCAGCACTCGGGACAGCTATGGCTACACCTTC.

V and J are TRBV12-5 and TRBJ1-5; possible D gene TRBD1, 5 bases. The CDR3 contains 14 residues. CDR1 LGHNT and CDR2 FRNRAP come from the germline V gene. Trimming took off 0 bases at V and 10 bases at J, with 13 bases between the two ends. CDR3 protein: CASGLVGWGSPQHF. The CDR3 nucleotides are TGTGCTAGTGGTTTGGTAGGGTGGGGGAGTCCCCAGCATTTT.

The chain combines TRBV13 with TRBJ1-2, with D unresolved. The length of the CDR3 is 14 residues. V was clipped by 1 base and J by 4 bases, with 10 bases between them. The V gene's germline CDR1 is PRHDT and CDR2 FYEKMQ (reference sequence). CDR3 sequence reads: CASSLAAAIYGYTF. CDR3 coding DNA: TGTGCCAGCAGCTTAGCTGCGGCTATCTATGGCTACACCTTC.

This rearrangement joins TRBV13 to TRBJ2-2; no clear D. Trimming took off 2 bases at V and 3 bases at J, with 7 bases between the two ends. The V gene's germline CDR1 is PRHDT and CDR2 FYEKMQ (reference sequence). This CDR3 region has 14 residues. The CDR3 DNA reads TGTGCCAGCAGCTTAATAGGAGACACCGGGGAGCTGTTTTTT. Translation gives CASSLIGDTGELFF.

The V and J genes are TRBV11-2 and TRBJ2-7; D might be TRBD2 (6 bases). The CDR3 runs to 18 residues. The V gene lost 1 base and the J gene lost 1 base, with 20 bases spanning the gap. The germline CDR1 and CDR2 sequences are SGHAT and FQNNGV. The DNA for the CDR3 is TGTGCCAGCAGCTTAGGGTCTCGAGTAGCGGCTTTATCCTACGAGCAGTACTTC. Protein sequence: CASSLGSRVAALSYEQYF.

The chain has TRBV7-2 and TRBJ1-1; maybe TRBD1 (6 bases). The V and J ends lost 5 bases and 1 base respectively, with 11 bases between them. The CDR3 is 14 residues long. Germline values: CDR1 SGHTA, CDR2 FQGNSA. CDR3 bases: TGTGCCAGCAGCCCGACAGGAAAGAACACTGAAGCTTTCTTT. Translating gives CASSPTGKNTEAFF. The full variable domain, in which reference TRBV7-2 and TRBJ1-1 provide the parts outside the CDR3, is GAGVSQSPSNKVTEKGKDVELRCDPISGHTALYWYRQSLGQGLEFLIYFQGNSAPDKSGLPSDRFSAERTGGSVSTLTIQRTQQEDSAVYLCASSPTGKNTEAFFGQGTRLTVV.

The CDR3 protein is CASSLGAGGPSEQYF. The DNA for the CDR3 is TGCGCCAGCAGCTTGGGAGCGGGAGGGCCCAGCGAGCAGTACTTC. The chain combines TRBV5-1 with TRBJ2-7; 10 bases match TRBD2. CDR1 and CDR2 (germline): SGHRS, YFSETQ. This CDR3 spans 15 amino acids. With V trimmed by 0 bases and J by 6 bases, 6 bases remained unmatched.

This chain links TRBV11-2 with TRBJ2-3, with 7 bases fitting TRBD2. Trimming cost V 4 bases and J 5 bases; bases outside gene matches: 6. Germline CDR1 is SGHAT and CDR2 is FQNNGV. CDR3 length: 14 residues. CDR3 DNA: TGTGCCAGCAGCTCTAGACTAGCCAGAGATACGCAGTATTTT. It translates to CASSSRLARDTQYF. The full variable domain, with the rest looked up from reference TRBV11-2 and TRBJ2-3, is EAGVAQSPRYKIIEKRQSVAFWCNPISGHATLYWYQQILGQGPKLLIQFQNNGVVDDSQLPKDRFSAERLKGVDSTLKIQPAKLEDSAVYLCASSSRLARDTQYFGPGTRLTVL.

This chain links TRBV18 with TRBJ1-2; D remains ambiguous. V shed 6 bases and J shed 4 bases, with 12 bases lying between them. This CDR3 has 13 amino acids. Germline V gene data show CDR1 as KGHSH and CDR2 as LQKENI. CDR3 sequence reads: CASSPEDAYGYTF. The DNA for the CDR3 is TGTGCCAGCTCCCCAGAAGACGCCTATGGCTACACCTTC.

This clone was observed a handful of times. J is TRBJ1-3 and V is TRBV2; D gene unclear. Trimming removed 5 bases from V and 1 base from J, with 12 bases in between. Germline CDR1 is SNHLY and CDR2 is FYNNEI. This CDR3 is built from 15 residues. CDR3 DNA sequence: TGTGCCAGCAGTTACCGTCTACGATCTGGAAACACCATATATTTT. It yields the protein CASSYRLRSGNTIYF.